Here is one TCR beta chain with its context. Its target is not known. The entry originates in a study of cytomegalovirus exposure and HLA in healthy donors. Study-level points and caveats: Immune exposure data for these donors was limited to CMV serostatus.

Both 60 Vbeta primers and 13 Jbeta primers went into the PCR. Sequencing used immunoSEQ multiplex PCR; TCRdb keeps in-frame clones, though not all of them. This table has about 160,000 clones, 82% appearing once. Unmatched junction bases numbered 8, after V lost 5 bases and J lost 0 bases. The CDR3 spans 15 residues. The V gene's germline CDR1 is SGHRS and CDR2 YFSETQ. The chain uses TRBV5-1 and TRBJ2-7; 7 nucleotides agree with TRBD2. The sequencing input was PBMCs. This receptor was identified in a girl aged 2 to 10 in good health and CMV-seropositive. CDR3 protein: CASSWLAASSYEQYF. CDR3 DNA sequence: TGCGCCAGCAGTTGGCTAGCGGCAAGCTCCTACGAGCAGTACTTC.